The 2 T cell receptor beta chains below come from one sample, sequenced in a study of neurological immune-mediated disorders. Stated time point: longitudinal time-point 3. TCRdb reprocessed the 5' RACE reads via MiXCR and lists one record per CDR3 protein. The sample comprises 93,000 or so distinct CDR3 sequences, 11% of which are singletons, and 2.5% to 4% rests with the top ten. Sequencing was performed on PBMCs. The origin of the receptors is a female donor with HTLV-1-associated myelopathy (HAM/TSP).

This clonotype was counted a few times. The gene calls are TRBV6-6 and TRBJ1-1; D is possibly TRBD1 (6 bases). The germline V and J ends were trimmed by 2 bases and 4 bases, with 14 bases remaining between them. Germline values: CDR1 MNHNY, CDR2 SVGAGI (reference sequence). This CDR3 region has 15 residues. This CDR3 is CASSYGGVAGTEAFF. In DNA, the CDR3 is TGTGCCAGCAGTTACGGGGGCGTCGCGGGCACTGAAGCTTTCTTT.

V and J are TRBV10-3 and TRBJ2-3, with 12 positions matching TRBD1. CDR1 is ENHRY, CDR2 SYGVKD, per germline. V was clipped by 4 bases and J by 3 bases; unmatched bases: 5. The CDR3 covers 16 residues. The CDR3 loop reads CAISGGTGGETDTQYF. Here the CDR3 DNA reads TGTGCCATCAGTGGGGGGACAGGGGGCGAAACAGATACGCAGTATTTT.